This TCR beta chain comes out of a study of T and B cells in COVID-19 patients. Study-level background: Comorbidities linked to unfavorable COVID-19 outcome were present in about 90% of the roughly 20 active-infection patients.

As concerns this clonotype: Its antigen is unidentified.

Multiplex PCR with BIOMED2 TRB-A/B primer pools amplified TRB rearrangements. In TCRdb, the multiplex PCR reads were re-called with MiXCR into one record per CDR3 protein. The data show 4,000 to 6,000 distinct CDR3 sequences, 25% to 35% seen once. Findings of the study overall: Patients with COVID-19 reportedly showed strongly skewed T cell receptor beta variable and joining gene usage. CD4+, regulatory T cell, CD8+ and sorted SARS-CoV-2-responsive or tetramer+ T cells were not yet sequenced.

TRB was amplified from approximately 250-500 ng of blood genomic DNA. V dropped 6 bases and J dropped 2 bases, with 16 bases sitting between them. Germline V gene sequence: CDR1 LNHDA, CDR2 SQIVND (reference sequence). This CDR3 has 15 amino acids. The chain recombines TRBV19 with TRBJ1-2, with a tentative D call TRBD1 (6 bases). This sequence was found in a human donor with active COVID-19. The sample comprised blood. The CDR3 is CASRGGTIANYGYTF. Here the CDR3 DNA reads TGTGCCAGTAGGGGAGGGACAATAGCGAACTATGGCTACACCTTC.